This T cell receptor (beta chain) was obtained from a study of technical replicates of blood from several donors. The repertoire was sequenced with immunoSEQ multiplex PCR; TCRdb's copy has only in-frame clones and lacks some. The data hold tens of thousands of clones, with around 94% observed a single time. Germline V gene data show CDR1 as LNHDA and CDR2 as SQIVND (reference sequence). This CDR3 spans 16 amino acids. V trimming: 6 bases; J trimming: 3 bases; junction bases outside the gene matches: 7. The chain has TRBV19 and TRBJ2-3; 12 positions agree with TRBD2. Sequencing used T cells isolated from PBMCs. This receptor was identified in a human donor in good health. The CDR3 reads CASRTSGSIVTDTQYF. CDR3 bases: TGTGCCAGTAGGACTAGCGGGAGTATTGTAACAGATACGCAGTATTTT. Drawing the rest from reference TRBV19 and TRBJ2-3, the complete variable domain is DGGITQSPKYLFRKEGQNVTLSCEQNLNHDAMYWYRQDPGQGLRLIYYSQIVNDFQKGDIAEGYSVSREKKESFPLTVTSAQKNPTAFYLCASRTSGSIVTDTQYFGPGTRLTVL.